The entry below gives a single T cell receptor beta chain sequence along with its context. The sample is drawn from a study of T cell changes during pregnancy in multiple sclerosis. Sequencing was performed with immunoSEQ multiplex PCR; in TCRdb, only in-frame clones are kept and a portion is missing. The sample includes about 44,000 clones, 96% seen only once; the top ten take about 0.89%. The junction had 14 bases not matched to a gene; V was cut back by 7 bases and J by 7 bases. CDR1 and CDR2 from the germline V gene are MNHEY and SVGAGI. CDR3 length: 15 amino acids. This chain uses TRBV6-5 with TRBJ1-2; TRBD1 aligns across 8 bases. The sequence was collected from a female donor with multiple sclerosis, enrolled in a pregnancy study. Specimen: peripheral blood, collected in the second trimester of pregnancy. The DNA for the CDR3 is TGTGCCAGCAACCCACTTCCAGGGGGCCCTCCTGGCTACACCTTC. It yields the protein CASNPLPGGPPGYTF.